This T cell receptor (beta chain) comes out of a study of T cell responses to AZD1222 COVID-19 vaccine. Germline V gene lookup returns CDR1 SGHTA and CDR2 FQGNSA. The CDR3 has 15 amino acids. Trimming pared 1 base from V and 3 bases from J, leaving 13 bases between. Pooling covered second doses at about 4 or about 12 weeks. Generated by immunoSEQ multiplex PCR, the TCRdb table keeps only in-frame clones and is missing some. The sample consists of 75,000 to 85,000 clones, approximately 87% of them appearing once. The chain links TRBV7-2 to TRBJ2-7; D unclear. The sample consisted of peripheral blood, taken 28 days after the second AZD1222 dose. This TCR was recovered from an adult who received the AZD1222 COVID-19 vaccine. CDR3 nucleotides: TGTGCCAGCAGCTTAGGATTCGATTCAAACTACGAGCAGTACTTC. Its translation is CASSLGFDSNYEQYF. Filled out from reference TRBV7-2 and TRBJ2-7, the complete variable domain reads GAGVSQSPSNKVTEKGKDVELRCDPISGHTALYWYRQSLGQGLEFLIYFQGNSAPDKSGLPSDRFSAERTGGSVSTLTIQRTQQEDSAVYLCASSLGFDSNYEQYFGPGTRLTVT.